This record looks at one T cell receptor (beta chain) sequence and its context. The specificity of this receptor is unknown. The sequencer was an Illumina HiSeq 2000. TCR beta cDNA libraries were prepared using 5'RACE template switching, which introduced a universal primer site and unique molecular identifiers. cDNA synthesis was primed from the TCR beta constant segment and was followed by two successive PCR amplification steps. Regarding the original processing steps: MIGEC handled demultiplexing of the reads and grouping by UMI, while MiTCR was used to assemble and quantify clonotypes. To exclude erroneous sequences, any TCR cDNA sequence not supported by at least two reads was discarded. Downstream repertoire analysis used the tcR package, and clonotypes were matched across fractions by CDR3 nucleotide sequence plus V segment. VDJmatch was used to annotate antigen specificity against VDJdb, with one amino acid substitution allowed in CDR3. Following reprocessing of the reads by TCRdb, the data hold one row per CDR3 protein sequence and no DNA is available. The V and J calls shown here were made by TCRdb, not taken from the authors' results. Per the sample table, the count is 400,000 to 450,000 distinct CDR3 sequences. The ten most abundant clones make up approximately 6.8% of the sample.

A commercial ELISA kit detecting HCMV-specific IgG in serum was used to determine HCMV serostatus. Peripheral blood mononuclear cells were isolated from blood by Ficoll density gradient centrifugation. The data were taken from a study of T cells expressing NK-cell markers (dated by TCRdb to 2020 to 2022). Notes on the research overall: Fewer than ten donors provided sorted CD3+CD56+NKG2C+, CD3+CD56+NKG2C- and CD3+CD56-NKG2C+ T-cell subsets, whose TCR beta-chain repertoires were profiled. All eight donors whose samples were sequenced were randomly selected healthy volunteers, three of them men and five women. Of the eight sequenced donors, seven were found to be HCMV-seropositive and one was found to be HCMV-seronegative. Libraries were sequenced as 2 x 150 bp reads on Illumina HiSeq 2000/2500, MiSeq or NextSeq.

Here is what the overall study found, with its caveats: Whether the expanded NKG2C-expressing T cell clones were specific for HCMV antigens remained unclear. Those dominant clonotypes were again the most abundant among CD3+CD56-NKG2C+ cells in several donors, at about 28.3-60.1%. For six donors, the dominant CD3+CD56+NKG2C+ clonotypes were among the top 10 CD8+ clonotypes and accounted for roughly 1.0-7.5% of CD8+ T cells.

The clonotype was recovered from a woman aged 18-70 years in good health. Sequencing input: blood T cells: a sorted CD56 or NKG2C T cell subset, CD4+ or CD8+ T cells, or bulk PBMC T cells (not recorded which).

The CDR3 loop reads CASNLFPGAYEQYF. Recombination connected TRBV27 to TRBJ2-7; as DNA is missing, the TRBD1 call by TCRdb cannot be tested. Its CDR3 holds 14 amino acids, cysteine through phenylalanine. Nucleotide data are not available. CDR1 and CDR2 (MNHEY, SMNVEV) derive from the germline V gene (reference sequence).